The 5 T cell receptor beta chains listed next were all sequenced from one sample in a study of regulatory T cells in long-lasting Graves disease. The TCR beta library used iRepertoire HTBI primers with Arm-PCR amplification of CDR3. TCRdb used MiXCR to reprocess the multiplex PCR reads, holding one entry per CDR3 protein. The sample consists of over 450,000 distinct CDR3 sequences, around a fifth of them appearing once. The time point denotes: persistent/refractory GD, antithyroid drugs over 5 years with positive TRAb. RNA from PBMCs was the source of the TCR library. This sample comprised peripheral blood mononuclear cells (PBMCs), obtained when the disease was refractory, from a patient treated with antithyroid drugs. Every receptor here comes from a female donor with Graves disease.

This clonotype was observed many times. A read error may account for a junction end that differs from germline. The CDR3 coding sequence is TGTGCCAGCAGCTTAGCGTCAACCGGGGAGCTGTTTTTT. Translating it yields CASSLASTGELFF. V usage is TRBV5-1 and J usage is TRBJ2-2; TRBD2 is a possible D gene (5 bases). The CDR3 spans 13 residues. Germline CDR1 and CDR2: SGHRS and YFSETQ.

The rearrangement uses TRBV19 and TRBJ1-3, with TRBD1 as a possible D gene (6 bases). CDR3 size: 14 residues. V was clipped by 6 bases and J by 2 bases, with 11 bases between them. From germline, CDR1 is LNHDA and CDR2 SQIVND (reference sequence). CDR3 loop: CASSPGTPGNTIYF. CDR3 coding DNA: TGTGCCAGTAGCCCAGGGACACCTGGAAACACCATATATTTT.

This clonotype was seen a handful of times. This chain links TRBV27 with TRBJ2-1; TRBD2 might be the D (5 bases). This CDR3 region has 14 residues. CDR1 MNHEY and CDR2 SMNVEV come from the germline V gene (reference sequence). Trimming pared 3 bases from V and 4 bases from J, leaving 10 bases between. The CDR3 sequence is CASSFFTSYNEQFF. The CDR3 region has the DNA TGTGCCAGCAGTTTTTTCACTAGTTACAATGAGCAGTTCTTC.

This clonotype was detected many times. The chain employs TRBV28 and TRBJ1-2; D may be TRBD1 (5 bases). V gave up 2 bases and J gave up 6 bases, with 16 bases separating them. The CDR3 contains 15 residues. Germline values: CDR1 MDHEN, CDR2 SYDVKM. This chain's CDR3 is CASSLTGTARNGYTF. In nucleotides, the CDR3 is TGTGCCAGCAGTTTAACCGGGACCGCCAGAAATGGCTACACCTTC.

This clonotype appeared a few times. The V and J genes are TRBV19 and TRBJ1-5; D ambiguous. The CDR3 covers 13 residues. Germline V CDR1 and CDR2: LNHDA, SQIVND (reference sequence). The V end lost 5 bases, the J end lost 0 bases, and 5 bases lay between the germline ends. CDR3 loop: CASSRASNQPQHF. The CDR3 region has the DNA TGTGCCAGTAGTCGGGCTAGCAATCAGCCCCAGCATTTT.